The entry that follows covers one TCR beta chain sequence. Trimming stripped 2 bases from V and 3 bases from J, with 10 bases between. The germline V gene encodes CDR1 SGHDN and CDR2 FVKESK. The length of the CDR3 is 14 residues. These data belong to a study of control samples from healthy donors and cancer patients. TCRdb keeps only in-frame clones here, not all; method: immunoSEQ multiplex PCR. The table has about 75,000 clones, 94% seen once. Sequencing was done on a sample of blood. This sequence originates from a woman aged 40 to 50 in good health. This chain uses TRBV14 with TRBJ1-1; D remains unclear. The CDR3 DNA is TGTGCCAGCAGCCAACCCCGGGCCTACACTGAAGCTTTCTTT. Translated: CASSQPRAYTEAFF.